Below, 17 T cell receptor beta chains from the same sample are listed, as sequenced in a study of blood T cell repertoires in COVID-19. Repertoires were generated with immunoSEQ multiplex PCR, while TCRdb's copy carries only in-frame clones and drops some. The table has 200,000 to 300,000 clones, more than 65% seen once. Sequencing input: peripheral blood. The receptors were gathered from a man aged 35-49 years who had recovered from COVID-19.

The chain employs TRBV20-1 and TRBJ2-7; D remains ambiguous. In germline, CDR1 is DFQATT, CDR2 SNEGSKA (reference sequence). V was clipped by 3 bases and J by 1 base, with 10 bases between them. This CDR3 spans 13 amino acids. The DNA for the CDR3 is TGCAGTGCTAGTCAGCAGGTTTCCTACGAGCAGTACTTC. It is translated as CSASQQVSYEQYF.

The V call is TRBV7-2, the J call TRBJ2-3, with a weak D call TRBD2 (7 bases). This CDR3 contains 16 residues. Trimming shortened V by 3 bases and J by 7 bases, and 20 bases separated the two germline ends. Germline assignment: CDR1 SGHTA and CDR2 FQGNSA. The CDR3 sequence: CASSFGGGGGIHTQYF. As DNA, the CDR3 is TGTGCCAGCAGCTTTGGAGGGGGAGGGGGTATACATACGCAGTATTTT.

The J gene is TRBJ1-1, the V gene TRBV6-6; no clear D. From germline, CDR1 is MNHNY and CDR2 SVGAGI (reference sequence). The CDR3 runs to 15 residues. V gave up 1 base and J gave up 1 base, with 10 bases separating them. CDR3 bases: TGTGCCAGCAGTTACTTTAGCACTGGGAACACTGAAGCTTTCTTT. Translated, it gives CASSYFSTGNTEAFF.

CDR3 protein: CASSLVFSGETQYF. CDR3 DNA sequence: TGTGCCAGCAGCTTAGTTTTTTCGGGAGAGACCCAGTACTTC. The rearrangement links TRBV11-2 to TRBJ2-5; D remains unclear. Trimming left V 1 base short and J 4 bases short, with 10 bases between. The CDR3 length is 14 residues. Germline CDR1 reads SGHAT; CDR2 reads FQNNGV.

This clone showed up just once. This chain uses TRBV18 with TRBJ2-3; D may be TRBD1 (5 bases). V dropped 5 bases and J dropped 5 bases, with 17 bases sitting between them. This CDR3 is built from 15 residues. CDR1 is KGHSH, CDR2 LQKENI, per germline. The CDR3 DNA reads as TGTGCCAGCTCAAATAGACAGTTCGTCAAAGATACGCAGTATTTT. It codes for CASSNRQFVKDTQYF. Based on the CDR3 plus reference TRBV18 and TRBJ2-3, the full variable domain is NAGVMQNPRHLVRRRGQEARLRCSPMKGHSHVYWYRQLPEEGLKFMVYLQKENIIDESGMPKERFSAEFPKEGPSILRIQQVVRGDSAAYFCASSNRQFVKDTQYFGPGTRLTVL.

Only a few counts were recorded for this clone. The chain uses TRBV10-3 and TRBJ1-2; D might be TRBD1 (5 bases). V shed 9 bases and J shed 0 bases, with 17 bases lying between them. The CDR3 has 15 amino acids. Germline V lookup: CDR1 ENHRY, CDR2 SYGVKD. CDR3 DNA: TGTGCCATTGGGACTCCGGAACAGGCTAACTATGGCTACACCTTC. Protein product: CAIGTPEQANYGYTF.

This clone was observed once. The V gene is TRBV10-3, the J gene TRBJ1-4; TRBD1 is a possible D gene (5 bases). Trimming cost V 0 bases and J 7 bases, with 21 bases left between them. Looked up from germline, CDR1 is ENHRY and CDR2 is SYGVKD. The CDR3 has 18 residues. CDR3 loop: CAISESLIGGQGGEKLFF. CDR3 coding DNA: TGTGCCATCAGTGAGTCGTTGATCGGCGGGCAGGGAGGTGAAAAACTGTTTTTT.

The V and J genes are TRBV10-1 and TRBJ2-7, with 10 positions matching TRBD2. CDR1 WNHNN and CDR2 SYGVQD come from the germline V gene (reference sequence). Trimming took 6 bases from V and 4 from J; bases not matched to a gene: 12. The length of the CDR3 is 16 residues. The CDR3 nucleotides are TGCGCCAGCAGAGGGCTAGCGGGAGATTGGTGTTACGAGCAGTACTTC. It encodes CASRGLAGDWCYEQYF.

The chain employs TRBV19 and TRBJ2-5; maybe TRBD2 (6 bases). V lost 4 bases, J lost 5 bases, and 14 bases lay in between. Per the germline V gene, CDR1 is LNHDA and CDR2 is SQIVND (reference sequence). The CDR3 is made up of 14 amino acids. CDR3 protein: CASSTTGGGETQYF. As DNA, the CDR3 is TGTGCCAGTAGTACGACCGGGGGAGGTGAGACCCAGTACTTC.

The rearrangement joins TRBV3-1 (or the pseudogene TRBV3-2) to TRBJ1-2; weak D call: TRBD1 (5 bases). Trimming removed 4 bases at V and 2 bases at J, with 14 bases between. CDR1 is LGHDT and CDR2 is YNNKEL in the germline V gene (reference sequence). The length of the CDR3 is 15 residues. The CDR3: CASSPASGGNYGYTF. The CDR3 DNA reads TGTGCCAGCAGCCCCGCATCGGGGGGGAACTATGGCTACACCTTC.

The V gene is TRBV15, the J gene TRBJ2-5, with 13 bases fitting TRBD2. Germline lookup yields CDR1 LNHNV and CDR2 YYDKDF (reference sequence). Trimming removed 1 base from V and 3 bases from J; junction bases left unmatched: 5. CDR3 length: 17 amino acids. The CDR3 loop is CATSRGTSGGAEETQYF. CDR3 DNA sequence: TGTGCCACCAGCAGAGGTACTAGCGGGGGGGCAGAAGAGACCCAGTACTTC.

The rearrangement uses TRBV5-8 and TRBJ1-1; D call uncertain. Germline V CDR1 and CDR2: SGHTS, YDEGEE. Trimming left V 0 bases short and J 1 base short, with 7 bases between. CDR3 length: 14 amino acids. CDR3 in DNA: TGTGCCAGCAGCTTGGCAGATACGAACACTGAAGCTTTCTTT. This sequence encodes CASSLADTNTEAFF. Full variable domain (rest looked up from reference TRBV5-8 and TRBJ1-1): EAGVTQSPTHLIKTRGQQATLRCSPISGHTSVYWYQQALGLGLQFLLWYDEGEERNRGNFPPRFSGRQFPNYSSELNVNALELEDSALYLCASSLADTNTEAFFGQGTRLTVV.

The CDR3 sequence is CASQGQGGTQPQHF. The CDR3 nucleotides are TGTGCCAGCCAGGGGCAGGGAGGGACTCAGCCCCAGCATTTT. The chain links TRBV27 to TRBJ1-5; perhaps TRBD1 as D (6 bases). The V and J ends lost 8 bases and 6 bases respectively, with 17 bases between them. The CDR3 has 14 amino acids. Per the germline V gene, CDR1 is MNHEY and CDR2 is SMNVEV (reference sequence).

The rearrangement links TRBV25-1 to TRBJ2-3; TRBD2 aligns across 7 bases. The germline V gene has CDR1 MGHDK and CDR2 SYGVNS. J gave up 2 bases and V 8 bases, and 7 bases lay outside the gene matches. The CDR3 is 14 amino acids. CDR3 bases: TGTGCCAGCGTGAGGGCGGGAGTCACAGATACGCAGTATTTT. Amino acid sequence: CASVRAGVTDTQYF.

The chain employs TRBV6-5 and TRBJ1-2; D is unresolved. The length of the CDR3 is 13 residues. Between the trimmed V and J ends, which lost 6 bases and 8 bases, there was a span of 16 bases. Germline V gives CDR1 MNHEY, CDR2 SVGAGI. The CDR3 here is CASSLSGNRGYTF. CDR3 coding DNA: TGTGCCAGCAGCCTATCCGGGAATCGGGGCTACACCTTC.

V usage is TRBV5-4 and J usage is TRBJ2-7; D is perhaps TRBD1 (6 bases). The CDR3 totals 14 residues. The V gene lost 0 bases and the J gene lost 5 bases, with 12 bases spanning the gap. Looked up from germline, CDR1 is SGHNT and CDR2 is YYREEE (reference sequence). DNA for the CDR3: TGTGCCAGCAGCTTGGCCAGGGGATCAAACGAGCAGTACTTC. Translated, it gives CASSLARGSNEQYF. Together with reference TRBV5-4 and TRBJ2-7, the CDR3 gives the full variable domain: ETGVTQSPTHLIKTRGQQVTLRCSSQSGHNTVSWYQQALGQGPQFIFQYYREEENGRGNFPPRFSGLQFPNYSSELNVNALELDDSALYLCASSLARGSNEQYFGPGTRLTVT.

This chain joins TRBV29-1 and TRBJ1-2; no firm D call. The CDR3 runs 11 residues. V was cut by 7 bases and J by 4 bases, with 10 bases left in between. Germline CDR1 reads SQVTM; CDR2 reads ANQGSEA. DNA of the CDR3: TGCAGCGGGTGGGAGGGCTATGGCTACACCTTC. Its translation: CSGWEGYGYTF.